The 20 T cell receptor beta chains below were found in one sample sequenced in a study of blood T cell repertoires in COVID-19. Sequenced by immunoSEQ multiplex PCR; TCRdb stores in-frame clones only, minus some. The sample holds over 200,000 clones, more than 65% seen once. Sample: peripheral blood. The origin of the receptors is a man aged 35-49 years who had recovered from COVID-19.

Written as DNA, the CDR3 is TGCGCCAGCGGGGACAGACACAATGAGCAGTTCTTC. It codes for CASGDRHNEQFF. The genes are TRBV10-2 and TRBJ2-1; 7 nucleotides agree with TRBD1. The CDR3 spans 12 residues. V dropped 8 bases and J dropped 5; count of bases not matched to a gene: 3. Germline V gene lookup returns CDR1 WSHSY and CDR2 SAAADI.

The chain couples TRBV2 to TRBJ1-1; D not resolved. V gave up 6 bases and J gave up 0 bases, with 8 bases separating them. This CDR3 comprises 13 residues. The V gene's germline CDR1 is SNHLY and CDR2 FYNNEI. For the CDR3, the DNA is TGTGCCAGCAGGCGGCAGATGAACACTGAAGCTTTCTTT. Protein sequence: CASRRQMNTEAFF.

V gene TRBV11-3 combines with J gene TRBJ2-7; D gene unclear. V gave up 1 base and J gave up 5 bases, with 9 bases separating them. Germline-derived CDR1 and CDR2 are SGHNT and YENEEA. This CDR3 is built from 13 residues. The CDR3 spells CASSLGVLDEQYF. The CDR3 DNA is TGTGCCAGCAGCTTAGGAGTTTTAGACGAGCAGTACTTC.

The chain carries TRBV6-5 and TRBJ2-5, with TRBD1 matching over 7 bases. The CDR3 runs to 14 residues. The ends lost 6 bases at V and 5 bases at J; junction bases unmatched: 9. The germline V gene encodes CDR1 MNHEY and CDR2 SVGAGI. The CDR3 sequence: CASSRTGVSETQYF. CDR3 nucleotides: TGTGCCAGCAGCCGAACAGGGGTTTCGGAGACCCAGTACTTC.

The rearrangement links TRBV6-2 or TRBV6-3 to TRBJ2-7; tentatively, D is TRBD2 (5 bases). The V and J ends lost 3 bases and 4 bases respectively, with 16 bases between them. Germline V gene data show CDR1 as MNHEY and CDR2 as SVGEGT. The CDR3 is 15 amino acids. The CDR3: CASSYGSGIQYEQYF. As DNA, the CDR3 is TGTGCCAGCAGTTATGGATCCGGGATCCAATACGAGCAGTACTTC.

The chain couples TRBV19 to TRBJ2-3, with 11 bases lining up with TRBD2. The germline V gene encodes CDR1 LNHDA and CDR2 SQIVND (reference sequence). The CDR3 covers 15 residues. The V segment lost 7 bases and the J segment 2 bases; nucleotides outside the gene matches: 5. DNA of the CDR3: TGTGCCAGTAAAACTAGCGGGAGAGCCACAGATACGCAGTATTTT. Translated, it gives CASKTSGRATDTQYF.

The rearrangement uses TRBV28 and TRBJ2-1; D is ambiguous. The length of the CDR3 is 15 residues. Between the trimmed V and J ends, which lost 1 base and 0 bases, there was a span of 7 bases. The V gene's germline CDR1 is MDHEN and CDR2 SYDVKM. The CDR3 here is CASSLYIRSYNEQFF. CDR3 nucleotides: TGTGCCAGCAGTTTATACATCCGCTCCTACAATGAGCAGTTCTTC.

This clone has only one observation. V gene TRBV19 combines with J gene TRBJ2-7; D is perhaps TRBD2 (6 bases). The CDR3 is 16 residues long. The ends were cut back, 4 bases at V and 1 base at J, with 17 bases in the middle. Germline values: CDR1 LNHDA, CDR2 SQIVND (reference sequence). In DNA, the CDR3 is TGTGCCAGTAGTACCAGGTGGGGGGAGGCATCCTACGAGCAGTACTTC. This codes for CASSTRWGEASYEQYF.

The CDR3 sequence is CASSLRDRSYEQYF. CDR3 nucleotides: TGTGCCAGCAGTTTAAGAGACAGGTCCTACGAGCAGTACTTC. The chain recombines TRBV27 with TRBJ2-7; weak D call: TRBD1 (6 bases). CDR1 MNHEY and CDR2 SMNVEV come from the germline V gene (reference sequence). The CDR3 contains 14 residues. V lost 2 bases and J lost 1, with 9 bases in between.

The CDR3 region is CARSVRNEQFF. The CDR3 nucleotides are TGTGCCCGTAGCGTTCGCAATGAGCAGTTCTTC. The rearrangement links TRBV30 to TRBJ2-1; TRBD2 is a possible D gene (5 bases). Germline values: CDR1 GTSNPN, CDR2 SVGIG (reference sequence). V lost 8 bases to trimming and J lost 6 bases, with 11 bases between them. CDR3 size: 11 residues.

This sequence joins TRBV9 and TRBJ2-2; D remains unclear. V shed 0 bases and J shed 0 bases, with 9 bases lying between them. The CDR3 length is 16 residues. From germline, CDR1 is SGDLS and CDR2 YYNGEE. This CDR3 reads CASSVGSTSNTGELFF. CDR3 DNA: TGTGCCAGCAGCGTAGGGAGCACCTCGAACACCGGGGAGCTGTTTTTT. The full variable domain, with the rest looked up from reference TRBV9 and TRBJ2-2, is DSGVTQTPKHLITATGQRVTLRCSPRSGDLSVYWYQQSLDQGLQFLIQYYNGEERAKGNILERFSAQQFPDLHSELNLSSLELGDSALYFCASSVGSTSNTGELFFGEGSRLTVL.

The chain carries TRBV19 and TRBJ2-3; TRBD2 agrees at 8 bases. This CDR3 is built from 16 residues. V gave up 3 bases and J gave up 0 bases; unmatched junction bases: 5. Germline-derived CDR1 and CDR2 are LNHDA and SQIVND (reference sequence). CDR3 sequence: CASSMFAGGSTDTQYF. Here the CDR3 DNA reads TGTGCCAGTAGTATGTTTGCGGGGGGCAGCACAGATACGCAGTATTTT. Full variable domain (remainder filled in from reference TRBV19 and TRBJ2-3): DGGITQSPKYLFRKEGQNVTLSCEQNLNHDAMYWYRQDPGQGLRLIYYSQIVNDFQKGDIAEGYSVSREKKESFPLTVTSAQKNPTAFYLCASSMFAGGSTDTQYFGPGTRLTVL.

The chain uses TRBV19 and TRBJ2-7; TRBD2 aligns across 8 bases. There are 14 residues in the CDR3. CDR1 is LNHDA, CDR2 SQIVND, per germline (reference sequence). The V and J ends lost 4 bases and 5 bases, in that order; junction bases with no gene match: 7. In DNA form, the CDR3 reads TGTGCCAGTAGTAGCGGGAGGAACGGTCACGAGCAGTACTTC. Translation: CASSSGRNGHEQYF.

The chain is built from TRBV4-3 and TRBJ1-1; 7 nucleotides line up with TRBD1. The length of the CDR3 is 15 residues. CDR1 and CDR2 (germline): LGHNA, YSLEER. After removal of 0 bases from V and 8 bases from J, the junction contained 9 bases not matched to a gene. The CDR3 DNA is TGCGCCAGCAGCCAAGATAGCGTGGCAGGGGGAGAAGCTTTCTTT. Translation gives CASSQDSVAGGEAFF.

V and J are TRBV6-6 and TRBJ2-2, with TRBD2 matching over 8 bases. CDR1 and CDR2 from the germline V gene are MNHNY and SVGAGI (reference sequence). Unmatched junction bases numbered 10, after V lost 5 bases and J lost 2 bases. CDR3 length equals 17 residues. The CDR3 here is CASSPLAGGSNTGELFF. The CDR3 DNA follows: TGTGCCAGCAGTCCCTTGGCGGGGGGTTCTAACACCGGGGAGCTGTTTTTT.

The chain has TRBV7-2 and TRBJ1-1; TRBD1 aligns across 8 bases. With 3 bases clipped from V and 1 base from J, the junction kept 10 bases outside the gene matches. CDR3 length equals 17 residues. The germline V gene has CDR1 SGHTA and CDR2 FQGNSA. This CDR3 is CASSFDVGQGWNTEAFF. The CDR3 DNA is TGTGCCAGCAGCTTCGACGTAGGACAGGGTTGGAACACTGAAGCTTTCTTT.

The chain uses TRBV5-4 and TRBJ2-3; D is uncertain. V was shortened by 5 bases and J by 3 bases, with 13 bases between the two germline ends. The CDR3 has 14 amino acids. Per the germline V gene, CDR1 is SGHNT and CDR2 is YYREEE (reference sequence). The CDR3 DNA reads TGTGCCAGCAGTTCCCGGGTTAGTACAGATACGCAGTATTTT. Its translation is CASSSRVSTDTQYF.

The J gene is TRBJ2-3, the V gene TRBV19; D unresolved. The CDR3 sequence is 14 residues long. Per the germline V gene, CDR1 is LNHDA and CDR2 is SQIVND (reference sequence). The ends were cut back, 5 bases at V and 0 bases at J, with 9 bases in the middle. The CDR3 sequence is CASSLQLSTDTQYF. CDR3 DNA: TGTGCCAGTAGTCTCCAACTTAGCACAGATACGCAGTATTTT.

V is TRBV2 and J is TRBJ2-5, with D possibly being TRBD2 (6 bases). Trimming left V 2 bases short and J 6 bases short, with 13 bases between. This CDR3 spans 14 amino acids. Germline V CDR1 and CDR2: SNHLY, FYNNEI. CDR3 DNA sequence: TGTGCCAGCAGTGAATCGGAGGGAGTAAAGACCCAGTACTTC. As protein: CASSESEGVKTQYF.

This sequence joins TRBV12-3 or TRBV12-4 and TRBJ1-1; D is unclear. The CDR3 contains 13 residues. Trimming removed 6 bases at V and 0 bases at J, with 8 bases between. The CDR3 loop reads CASREGVNTEAFF. DNA for the CDR3: TGTGCCAGCAGGGAGGGCGTGAACACTGAAGCTTTCTTT.